These 6 T cell receptor beta chains share one sample of origin, sequenced in a study of cytomegalovirus exposure and HLA in healthy donors. Amplification used 60 Vbeta primers and 13 Jbeta primers. Here immunoSEQ multiplex PCR was the method, and the copy in TCRdb shows in-frame clones only, minus some. The data hold approximately 92,000 clones, with nearly 70% observed a single time. Sequenced sample: PBMCs. All receptors come from a man aged 45 to 65 in good health and CMV-seronegative.

The chain uses TRBV11-2 and TRBJ2-7; possible D gene TRBD2, 5 bases. The germline V gene has CDR1 SGHAT and CDR2 FQNNGV. This CDR3 comprises 14 residues. Trimming stripped 5 bases from V and 0 bases from J, with 11 bases between. The CDR3 spells CASSHGMSSYEQYV. The CDR3 nucleotides read TGTGCCAGCAGCCACGGGATGAGCTCCTACGAGCAGTACGTC.

The V and J genes are TRBV5-5 and TRBJ2-7, with TRBD2 as a possible D gene (5 bases). The germline gives CDR1 SGHKS, CDR2 YYEKEE (reference sequence). The CDR3 totals 16 residues. Trimming cost V 0 bases and J 3 bases, with 16 bases left between them. The CDR3 loop is CASSLAPSNGIYEQYF. Written as DNA, the CDR3 is TGTGCCAGCAGCTTGGCTCCCTCCAACGGGATCTACGAGCAGTACTTC.

The CDR3 is CASGLAGLTTEAFF. CDR3 sequence (DNA): TGTGCTAGTGGTTTAGCAGGGTTGACGACTGAAGCTTTCTTT. The chain is built from TRBV12-5 and TRBJ1-1, with D perhaps matching TRBD1 (5 bases). The CDR3 is 14 amino acids. V was clipped by 3 bases and J by 5 bases, with 13 bases between them. CDR1 is LGHNT, CDR2 FRNRAP, per germline.

The V and J genes are TRBV6-5 and TRBJ2-3; 8 bases are shared with TRBD2. The length of the CDR3 is 16 residues. The J segment lost 5 bases and the V segment lost 2 bases, leaving 9 bases of the junction unmatched. The germline gives CDR1 MNHEY, CDR2 SVGAGI. CDR3 nucleotides: TGTGCCAGCAGTTACCGGGCGGGGGGTTCGGTAGATACGCAGTATTTT. It translates to CASSYRAGGSVDTQYF.

The chain combines TRBV9 with TRBJ2-1, with TRBD1 matching 9 bases. V lost 4 bases, J lost 6 bases, and 8 bases stayed unmatched. The CDR3 is 15 amino acids. In germline, CDR1 is SGDLS, CDR2 YYNGEE. CDR3 residues: CASSLGSTGGNEQFF. The CDR3 region has the DNA TGTGCCAGCAGCTTAGGATCGACAGGGGGCAATGAGCAGTTCTTC.

The CDR3 sequence: CATGQVYNEQFF. The CDR3 DNA is TGTGCTACGGGACAGGTCTACAATGAGCAGTTCTTC. This chain connects TRBV28 to TRBJ2-1; 8 bases are a match to TRBD1. This CDR3 is built from 12 residues. Germline loops: CDR1 MDHEN, CDR2 SYDVKM.